The 16 T cell receptor beta chains below were found in one sample sequenced in a study of T cells in Graves' hyperthyroidism and ophthalmopathy. RNA transcripts were the template for amplifying TCR beta CDR3 regions. With the HTBI primer set, the TCR CDR3 went through a first round of RT-PCR. MiXCR was run by TCRdb on the multiplex PCR reads, yielding one entry per CDR3 protein. The sample contains a few hundred thousand distinct CDR3 sequences, roughly 46% of which appear only once. The sample comprised peripheral blood or thyroid tissue (not recorded which). These receptor sequences come from a woman younger than 35 with Graves' hyperthyroidism.

The chain couples TRBV5-1 to TRBJ2-7, with 9 bases fitting TRBD2. With the DNA end fitting TRBJ2-1 better, the J assignment may be wrong. Germline V gene data show CDR1 as SGHRS and CDR2 as YFSETQ. This CDR3 region has 16 residues. The CDR3 sequence is CASSPPRGRVEDEQFF. The CDR3, as DNA: TGCGCCAGCAGCCCCCCTCGCGGGAGGGTCGAAGATGAGCAGTTCTTC.

In its sample, this clonotype was seen many times. V and J are TRBV5-1 and TRBJ1-4; the D gene is possibly TRBD1 (5 bases). Per germline, CDR1 SGHRS and CDR2 YFSETQ. The CDR3 is 14 residues long. Trimming stripped 4 bases from V and 8 bases from J, with 15 bases between. DNA of the CDR3: TGCGCCAGCAGCCAGGGAGATCGCGGGGAAAAACTGTTTTTT. This sequence encodes CASSQGDRGEKLFF.

V gene TRBV7-3 combines with J gene TRBJ2-5, with 7 bases aligning to TRBD2. The CDR3 has 13 amino acids. Unmatched junction bases numbered 11, after V lost 5 bases and J lost 11 bases. The germline V gene has CDR1 SGHTA and CDR2 FQGTGA. CDR3 amino acids: CASSPREGTEQYF. The CDR3 DNA reads TGTGCCAGCAGCCCCAGGGAGGGCACTGAGCAGTACTTC.

The rearrangement joins TRBV12-3 or TRBV12-4 to TRBJ2-7; D may correspond to TRBD1 or TRBD2 (6 bases each). The CDR3 totals 15 residues. The germline V and J ends were trimmed by 5 bases and 4 bases, with 18 bases remaining between them. The DNA for the CDR3 is TGTGCCAGCAGTCAAGAGGGGGGTTTTACTTACGAGCAGTACTTC. It codes for CASSQEGGFTYEQYF.

This clonotype was seen many times. V usage is TRBV10-1 and J usage is TRBJ1-1; TRBD1 might be the D (5 bases). Germline-derived CDR1 and CDR2 are WNHNN and SYGVQD (reference sequence). The CDR3 covers 14 residues. V was trimmed by 0 bases and J by 7 bases, leaving 12 bases between them. The CDR3 sequence: CASSESPGRIEAFF. CDR3 coding DNA: TGCGCCAGCAGTGAGTCACCAGGGAGGATTGAAGCTTTCTTT.

This clonotype was recorded at least ten times. The chain has TRBV5-5 and TRBJ2-5; weak D call: TRBD1 (6 bases). Germline lookup yields CDR1 SGHKS and CDR2 YYEKEE (reference sequence). The CDR3 has 15 amino acids. Trimming left V 0 bases short and J 4 bases short, with 13 bases between. The CDR3 sequence is CASSLGQVVPETQYF. CDR3 nucleotide sequence: TGTGCCAGCAGCTTGGGACAGGTAGTGCCAGAGACCCAGTACTTC.

This clonotype was seen ten or more times. The chain carries TRBV29-1 and TRBJ2-6; tentative D call: TRBD1 (6 bases). The CDR3 totals 15 residues. From germline, CDR1 is SQVTM and CDR2 ANQGSEA. V lost 8 bases to trimming and J lost 0 bases, with 14 bases between them. The CDR3 loop is CSPGEFTSGANVLTF. The CDR3, as DNA: TGCAGCCCAGGGGAATTCACCTCTGGGGCCAACGTCCTGACTTTC.

This sequence joins TRBV19 and TRBJ1-3; D unclear. Trimming took 5 bases from V and 1 from J, leaving 3 bases between them. Germline values: CDR1 LNHDA, CDR2 SQIVND (reference sequence). The CDR3 sequence is 12 residues long. The CDR3, as DNA: TGTGCCAGTAGTTGGTCTGGAAACACCATATATTTT. Translating gives CASSWSGNTIYF.

This chain links TRBV25-1 with TRBJ2-5; 12 positions match TRBD2. This CDR3 spans 17 amino acids. Germline CDR1 is MGHDK and CDR2 is SYGVNS. Trimming removed 3 bases from V and 0 bases from J; junction bases left unmatched: 5. CDR3 in amino acids: CASSDPLAGGNQETQYF. CDR3 sequence (DNA): TGTGCCAGCAGTGACCCACTAGCGGGAGGAAACCAAGAGACCCAGTACTTC.

Details on this clonotype: Compared with germline, one end of the junction differs, possibly owing to a read error. The chain uses TRBV6-1 and TRBJ2-7; 11 bases are shared with TRBD2. Germline assignment: CDR1 MNHNS and CDR2 SASEGT. The CDR3 loop spans 14 amino acids. CDR3 nucleotides: TGTGTCAGCAGCGGGACTAGCGGTTCCTACGAGCAGTACTTC. Encoded protein: CVSSGTSGSYEQYF.

This clonotype was detected ten times or more. This chain joins TRBV24-1 and TRBJ1-2; D remains ambiguous. CDR1 is KGHDR, CDR2 SFDVKD, per germline. The CDR3 consists of 12 residues. Trimming took 3 bases from V and 5 from J, leaving 6 bases between them. The CDR3 bases are TGTGCCACCAGTGATCCCTCTTATGGCTACACCTTC. Its translation is CATSDPSYGYTF.

The chain recombines TRBV11-3 with TRBJ2-1; the match to TRBD2 covers 8 bases. Germline CDR1 reads SGHNT; CDR2 reads YENEEA. The CDR3 loop spans 17 amino acids. Trimming at V came to 2 bases and at J to 0 bases, leaving 6 bases not matched to a gene. The CDR3 loop reads CASSLRRTSGSYNEQFF. Here the CDR3 DNA reads TGTGCCAGCAGCTTAAGACGAACTAGCGGCTCCTACAATGAGCAGTTCTTC.

V gene TRBV18 combines with J gene TRBJ2-2; the match to TRBD1 covers 8 bases. CDR1 and CDR2 from the germline V gene are KGHSH and LQKENI. V gave up 2 bases and J gave up 6 bases; unmatched junction bases: 5. The length of the CDR3 is 15 residues. CDR3 DNA sequence: TGTGCCAGCTCACCAACCCAGGGGGCGTCCGGGGAGCTGTTTTTT. It specifies CASSPTQGASGELFF.

V usage is TRBV29-1 and J usage is TRBJ1-2; 7 positions agree with TRBD1. Germline assignment: CDR1 SQVTM and CDR2 ANQGSEA. This CDR3 is built from 14 residues. Trimming took 7 bases from V and 2 from J; bases not matched to a gene: 10. The chain's CDR3 is CSAMTGFGNYGYTF. CDR3 sequence (DNA): TGCAGCGCGATGACAGGGTTTGGCAACTATGGCTACACCTTC.

The chain links TRBV4-1 to TRBJ2-7, with 16 bases that match TRBD2. The CDR3 length is 17 residues. The trim removed 4 bases at V and 4 bases at J, leaving 7 bases unmatched. CDR1 and CDR2 (germline): MGHRA, YSYEKL. The CDR3 spells CASSRPGLAGGAYEQYF. CDR3 nucleotide sequence: TGCGCCAGCAGCCGGCCGGGACTAGCGGGAGGGGCTTACGAGCAGTACTTC.

This clonotype was seen only a few times. V usage is TRBV4-1 and J usage is TRBJ2-6; D gene unclear. The CDR3 totals 17 residues. The germline V gene encodes CDR1 MGHRA and CDR2 YSYEKL. V was shortened by 2 bases and J by 0 bases, with 11 bases between the two germline ends. The CDR3, as DNA: TGCGCCAGCAGCCAACCAAGGGTGTTCTCTGGGGCCAACGTCCTGACTTTC. It codes for CASSQPRVFSGANVLTF.